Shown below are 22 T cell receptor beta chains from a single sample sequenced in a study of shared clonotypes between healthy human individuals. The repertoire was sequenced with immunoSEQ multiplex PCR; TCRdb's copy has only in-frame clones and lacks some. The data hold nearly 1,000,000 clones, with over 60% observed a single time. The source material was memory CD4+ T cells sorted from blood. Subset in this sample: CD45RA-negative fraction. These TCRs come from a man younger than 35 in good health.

CDR3 sequence reads: CASSSSDRPTGELFF. The CDR3 DNA sequence: TGTGCCAGCAGCTCCTCCGACAGACCCACCGGGGAGCTGTTTTTT. This rearrangement joins TRBV11-3 to TRBJ2-2, with D maybe TRBD1 (5 bases). The CDR3 runs 15 residues. Per the germline V gene, CDR1 is SGHNT and CDR2 is YENEEA. The V end lost 4 bases, the J end lost 4 bases, and 13 bases lay between the germline ends.

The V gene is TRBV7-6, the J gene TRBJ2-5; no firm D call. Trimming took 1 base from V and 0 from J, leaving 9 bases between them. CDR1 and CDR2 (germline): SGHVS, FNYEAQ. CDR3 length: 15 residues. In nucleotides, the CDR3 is TGTGCCAGCAGCTTAGAGGTTTCGTACCAAGAGACCCAGTACTTC. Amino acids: CASSLEVSYQETQYF.

CDR3 amino acids: CASSVEGQGSYEQYF. CDR3 DNA sequence: TGTGCCAGCAGCGTGGAGGGACAGGGGAGCTACGAGCAGTACTTC. The chain joins TRBV9 to TRBJ2-7; the match to TRBD1 covers 10 bases. Looked up from germline, CDR1 is SGDLS and CDR2 is YYNGEE. V dropped 2 bases and J dropped 3; count of bases not matched to a gene: 5. CDR3 length equals 15 residues.

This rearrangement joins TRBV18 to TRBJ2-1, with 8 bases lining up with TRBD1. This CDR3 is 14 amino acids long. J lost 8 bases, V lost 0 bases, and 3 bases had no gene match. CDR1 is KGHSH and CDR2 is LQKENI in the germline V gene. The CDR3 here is CASSPPTGVYEQFF. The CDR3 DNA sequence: TGTGCCAGCTCACCACCGACAGGGGTCTATGAGCAGTTCTTC.

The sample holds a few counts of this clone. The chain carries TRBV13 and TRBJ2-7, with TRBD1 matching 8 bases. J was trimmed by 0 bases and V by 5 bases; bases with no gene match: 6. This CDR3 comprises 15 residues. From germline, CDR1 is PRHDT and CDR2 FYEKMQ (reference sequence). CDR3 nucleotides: TGTGCCAGCAGCCCGGGACAGGCCAGCTCCTACGAGCAGTACTTC. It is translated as CASSPGQASSYEQYF.

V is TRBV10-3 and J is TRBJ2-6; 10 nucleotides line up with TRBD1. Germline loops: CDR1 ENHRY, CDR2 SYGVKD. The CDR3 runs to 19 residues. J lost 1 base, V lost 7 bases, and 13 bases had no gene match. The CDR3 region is CAITLGDRGLISGANVLTF. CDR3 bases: TGTGCCATCACCCTGGGGGACAGGGGATTGATTTCTGGGGCCAACGTCCTGACTTTC.

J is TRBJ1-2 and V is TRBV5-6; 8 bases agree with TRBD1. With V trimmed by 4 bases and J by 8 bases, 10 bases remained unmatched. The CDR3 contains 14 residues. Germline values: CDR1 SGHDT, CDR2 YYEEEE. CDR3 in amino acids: CASSLAGTGGGYTF. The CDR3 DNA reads TGTGCCAGCAGCCTCGCCGGGACAGGCGGCGGCTACACCTTC.

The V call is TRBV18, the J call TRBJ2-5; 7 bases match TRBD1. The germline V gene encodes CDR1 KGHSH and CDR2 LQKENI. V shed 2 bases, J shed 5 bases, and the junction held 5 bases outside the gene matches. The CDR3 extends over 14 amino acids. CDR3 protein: CASSPGQDFETQYF. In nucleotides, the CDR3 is TGTGCCAGCTCACCAGGACAGGATTTCGAGACCCAGTACTTC.

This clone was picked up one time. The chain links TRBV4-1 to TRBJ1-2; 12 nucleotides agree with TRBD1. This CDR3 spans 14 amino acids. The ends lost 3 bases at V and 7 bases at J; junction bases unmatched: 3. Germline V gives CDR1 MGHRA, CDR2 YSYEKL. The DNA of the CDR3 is TGCGCCAGCAGCCACCCGGGACAGGGGGCTGGCTACACCTTC. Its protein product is CASSHPGQGAGYTF.

The CDR3 reads CASSLWDRAQHF. The CDR3 nucleotides are TGTGCCAGCAGTTTATGGGACAGGGCCCAGCATTTT. The chain has TRBV28 and TRBJ1-5; 8 bases align to TRBD1. Per the germline V gene, CDR1 is MDHEN and CDR2 is SYDVKM. The CDR3 covers 12 residues. V lost 0 bases, J lost 11 bases, and 0 bases stayed unmatched.

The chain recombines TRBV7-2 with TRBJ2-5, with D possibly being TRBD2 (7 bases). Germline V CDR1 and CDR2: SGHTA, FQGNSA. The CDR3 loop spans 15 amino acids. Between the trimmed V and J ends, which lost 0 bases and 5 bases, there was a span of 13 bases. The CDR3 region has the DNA TGTGCCAGCAGCTTAGCGTCGGGGGGCGGGGAGACCCAGTACTTC. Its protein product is CASSLASGGGETQYF.

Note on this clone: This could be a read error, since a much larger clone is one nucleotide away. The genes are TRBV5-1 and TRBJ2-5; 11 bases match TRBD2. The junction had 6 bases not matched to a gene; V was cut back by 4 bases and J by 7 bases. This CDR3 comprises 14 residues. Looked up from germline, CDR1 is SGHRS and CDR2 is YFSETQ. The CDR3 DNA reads TGCGCCAGCAGCAATAGCGGGGGGGCCGGGACCCAGTACTTC. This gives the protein CASSNSGGAGTQYF.

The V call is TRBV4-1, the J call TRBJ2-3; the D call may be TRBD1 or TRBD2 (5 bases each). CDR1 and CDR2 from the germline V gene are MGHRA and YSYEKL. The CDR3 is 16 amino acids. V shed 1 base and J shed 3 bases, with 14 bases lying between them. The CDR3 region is CASSQGGYRQTDTQYF. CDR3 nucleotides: TGCGCCAGCAGCCAAGGGGGGTACCGACAAACAGATACGCAGTATTTT.

The CDR3, as DNA: TGCGCCAGCAGCACGGGACTAGCGGTTAGCACAGATACGCAGTATTTT. This gives the protein CASSTGLAVSTDTQYF. The chain uses TRBV5-1 and TRBJ2-3; 11 bases align to TRBD2. With 4 bases clipped from V and 0 bases from J, the junction kept 4 bases outside the gene matches. Germline V gene data show CDR1 as SGHRS and CDR2 as YFSETQ. The CDR3 totals 16 residues.

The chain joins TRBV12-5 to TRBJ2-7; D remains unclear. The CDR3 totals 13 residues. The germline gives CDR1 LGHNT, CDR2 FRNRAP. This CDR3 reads CGSEREFSYEQYF. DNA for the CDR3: TGTGGATCGGAGCGAGAGTTCTCCTACGAGCAGTACTTC.

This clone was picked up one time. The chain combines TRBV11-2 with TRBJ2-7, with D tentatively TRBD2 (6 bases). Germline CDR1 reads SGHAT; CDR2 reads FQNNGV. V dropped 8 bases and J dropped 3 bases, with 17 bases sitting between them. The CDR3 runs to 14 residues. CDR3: CASSGVVRGYEQYF. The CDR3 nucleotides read TGTGCCAGCTCGGGGGTTGTCCGTGGCTACGAGCAGTACTTC.

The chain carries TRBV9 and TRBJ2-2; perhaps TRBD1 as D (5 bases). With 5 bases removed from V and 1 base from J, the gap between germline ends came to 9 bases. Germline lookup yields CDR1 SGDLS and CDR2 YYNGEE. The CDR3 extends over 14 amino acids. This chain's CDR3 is CASSSRVNTGELFF. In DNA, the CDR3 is TGTGCCAGCAGTTCCAGGGTGAACACCGGGGAGCTGTTTTTT.

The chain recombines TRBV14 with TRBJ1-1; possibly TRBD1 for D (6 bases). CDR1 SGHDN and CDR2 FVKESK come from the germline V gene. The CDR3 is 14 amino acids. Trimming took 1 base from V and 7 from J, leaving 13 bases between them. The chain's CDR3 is CASSQGRGGFEAFF. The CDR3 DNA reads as TGTGCCAGCAGCCAAGGACGAGGGGGTTTTGAAGCTTTCTTT. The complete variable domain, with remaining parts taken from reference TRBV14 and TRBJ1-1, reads EAGVTQFPSHSVIEKGQTVTLRCDPISGHDNLYWYRRVMGKEIKFLLHFVKESKQDESGMPNNRFLAERTGGTYSTLKVQPAELEDSGVYFCASSQGRGGFEAFFGQGTRLTVV.

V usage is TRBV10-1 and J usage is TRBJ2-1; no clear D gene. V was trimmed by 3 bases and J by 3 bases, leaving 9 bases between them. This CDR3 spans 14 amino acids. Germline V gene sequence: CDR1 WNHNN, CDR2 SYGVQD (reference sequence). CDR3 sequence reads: CASSDPGLYNEQFF. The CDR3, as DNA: TGCGCCAGCAGTGATCCGGGCCTCTACAATGAGCAGTTCTTC.

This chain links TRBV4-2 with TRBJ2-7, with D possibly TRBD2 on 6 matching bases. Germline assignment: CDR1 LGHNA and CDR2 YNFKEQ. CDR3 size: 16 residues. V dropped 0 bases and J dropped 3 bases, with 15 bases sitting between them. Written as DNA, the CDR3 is TGTGCCAGCAGCCAAGATCGGCTAGCGTCACGCTACGAGCAGTACTTC. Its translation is CASSQDRLASRYEQYF.

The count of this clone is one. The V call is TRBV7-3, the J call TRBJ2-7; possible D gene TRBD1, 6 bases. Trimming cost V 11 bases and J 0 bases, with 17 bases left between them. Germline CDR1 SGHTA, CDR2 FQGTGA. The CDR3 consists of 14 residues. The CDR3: CARTYRADSYEQYF. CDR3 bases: TGTGCCCGAACCTACAGGGCGGACTCCTACGAGCAGTACTTC.

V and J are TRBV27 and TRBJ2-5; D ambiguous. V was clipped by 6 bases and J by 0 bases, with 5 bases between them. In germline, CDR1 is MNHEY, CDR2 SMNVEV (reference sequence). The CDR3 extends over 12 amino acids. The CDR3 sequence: CASRPYQETQYF. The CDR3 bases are TGTGCCAGCAGGCCCTACCAAGAGACCCAGTACTTC.